Following are 24 T cell receptor beta chains from one sample sequenced in a study of blood T cell repertoires in COVID-19. Some clones are missing from TCRdb's copy, which holds only in-frame ones; the method was immunoSEQ multiplex PCR. The sample has some 220,000 clones; about four fifths are singletons. Sequenced material: peripheral blood. The receptor source for this set is a man aged 50 to 60 with acute or convalescent COVID-19.

This chain joins TRBV11-3 and TRBJ1-2; 7 bases map to TRBD1. This CDR3 comprises 15 residues. CDR1 is SGHNT, CDR2 YENEEA, per germline. J lost 7 bases, V lost 0 bases, and 8 bases had no gene match. The CDR3 coding sequence is TGTGCCAGCAGCTTAGAGGGACAGTGCGGTAGTGGCTACACCTTC. Translated, it gives CASSLEGQCGSGYTF. The entire variable domain, with the rest obtained from reference TRBV11-3 and TRBJ1-2, is as follows: EAGVVQSPRYKIIEKKQPVAFWCNPISGHNTLYWYLQNLGQGPELLIRYENEEAVDDSQLPKDRFSAERLKGVDSTLKIQPAELGDSAVYLCASSLEGQCGSGYTFGSGTRLTVV.

The chain couples TRBV2 to TRBJ2-3; 11 nucleotides line up with TRBD2. V shed 6 bases, J shed 1 base, and the junction held 3 bases outside the gene matches. Germline V gene lookup returns CDR1 SNHLY and CDR2 FYNNEI. The CDR3 has 15 amino acids. The CDR3 DNA is TGTGCCAGCAGGGCGGGACTAGCGGGCACAGATACGCAGTATTTT. This encodes CASRAGLAGTDTQYF.

This chain uses TRBV5-6 with TRBJ1-6; no reliable D call. This CDR3 is built from 16 residues. Germline V lookup: CDR1 SGHDT, CDR2 YYEEEE. The V and J ends lost 1 base and 10 bases respectively, with 18 bases between them. CDR3 DNA: TGTGCCAGCAGCTTGTCGGGCAGACTAGTGGGGTCACCCCTCCACTTT. Translating gives CASSLSGRLVGSPLHF.

The V and J genes are TRBV7-9 and TRBJ1-1; D ambiguous. Trimming shortened V by 4 bases and J by 5 bases, and 14 bases separated the two germline ends. This CDR3 is 14 amino acids long. Germline V lookup: CDR1 SEHNR, CDR2 FQNEAQ (reference sequence). CDR3 protein: CASSSGRIWTEAFF. The CDR3 DNA reads TGTGCCAGCAGCTCGGGGAGGATATGGACTGAAGCTTTCTTT.

This chain joins TRBV2 and TRBJ2-2; D is unclear. V was clipped by 9 bases and J by 3 bases, with 14 bases between them. CDR3 length equals 14 residues. Germline CDR1 reads SNHLY; CDR2 reads FYNNEI. The chain's CDR3 is CASWLGSDTGELFF. The CDR3 DNA follows: TGTGCCAGTTGGCTGGGCTCGGACACCGGGGAGCTGTTTTTT.

V is TRBV2 and J is TRBJ1-5, with D uncertain. This CDR3 contains 14 residues. Trimming stripped 1 base from V and 9 bases from J, with 13 bases between. Germline CDR1 and CDR2: SNHLY and FYNNEI. For the CDR3, the DNA is TGTGCCAGCAGTGAAGTTGGCAGGTATTTGCCCCAGCATTTT. The encoded protein is CASSEVGRYLPQHF.

The chain combines TRBV19 with TRBJ1-4; TRBD1 aligns across 8 bases. The length of the CDR3 is 16 residues. Trimming took 0 bases from V and 3 from J; bases not matched to a gene: 3. Per germline, CDR1 LNHDA and CDR2 SQIVND (reference sequence). The CDR3 protein is CASSIDRTGSNEKLFF. The DNA of the CDR3 is TGTGCCAGTAGTATAGATCGGACAGGGTCTAATGAAAAACTGTTTTTT. The whole variable domain, filled in from reference TRBV19 and TRBJ1-4, reads DGGITQSPKYLFRKEGQNVTLSCEQNLNHDAMYWYRQDPGQGLRLIYYSQIVNDFQKGDIAEGYSVSREKKESFPLTVTSAQKNPTAFYLCASSIDRTGSNEKLFFGSGTQLSVL.

The V call is TRBV6-5, the J call TRBJ2-1; 11 nucleotides align to TRBD2. The CDR3 consists of 15 residues. J gave up 4 bases and V 6 bases, and 5 bases lay outside the gene matches. CDR1 MNHEY and CDR2 SVGAGI come from the germline V gene. In DNA, the CDR3 is TGTGCCAGCAGCCCCGGGACTAGCGGATACAATGAGCAGTTCTTC. It specifies CASSPGTSGYNEQFF.

A single count supports this clone. The chain couples TRBV6-5 to TRBJ1-2; TRBD1 matches at 9 bases. The V gene's germline CDR1 is MNHEY and CDR2 SVGAGI. J gave up 8 bases and V 7 bases, and 5 bases lay outside the gene matches. This CDR3 is built from 12 residues. DNA for the CDR3: TGTGCCAGCACCCGGACAGGGGTCGGCTACACCTTC. Translated: CASTRTGVGYTF.

V usage is TRBV5-4 and J usage is TRBJ2-5; 7 bases are a match to TRBD2. Germline trimming cut 4 bases from V and 5 bases from J; bases unmatched to any gene: 11. In germline, CDR1 is SGHNT, CDR2 YYREEE (reference sequence). The CDR3 has 15 amino acids. For the CDR3, the DNA is TGTGCCAGCAGCCCCCGAGGGCAGGGAGGGGAGACCCAGTACTTC. Translated, it gives CASSPRGQGGETQYF.

As for this clone: A clone one base away is much larger, so this may be a read error. The genes are TRBV28 and TRBJ2-7; the match to TRBD1 covers 7 bases. Trimming cost V 4 bases and J 3 bases; bases outside gene matches: 3. CDR3 length equals 13 residues. Germline V lookup: CDR1 MDHEN, CDR2 SYDVKM. The CDR3 DNA reads TGTGCCAGCAGTTCGGGACAGCTCTACGAGCAGTACTTC. Translated, it gives CASSSGQLYEQYF.

V usage is TRBV19 and J usage is TRBJ2-1; D unresolved. Trimming stripped 5 bases from V and 0 bases from J, with 11 bases between. This CDR3 has 15 residues. Germline CDR1 reads LNHDA; CDR2 reads SQIVND (reference sequence). The CDR3 protein is CASSSRVGSYNEQFF. The CDR3 region has the DNA TGTGCCAGTAGTTCCCGGGTCGGCTCCTACAATGAGCAGTTCTTC.

The chain uses TRBV18 and TRBJ1-1; D gene ambiguous. CDR3 size: 16 residues. Germline CDR1 KGHSH, CDR2 LQKENI. V lost 3 bases, J lost 0 bases, and 14 bases lay in between. CDR3 bases: TGTGCCAGCTCACCGCTACTCGACACGGTGAACACTGAAGCTTTCTTT. As protein: CASSPLLDTVNTEAFF.

This clone occurred once. The chain links TRBV11-2 to TRBJ2-7; D is uncertain. In germline, CDR1 is SGHAT, CDR2 FQNNGV. The CDR3 sequence is 15 residues long. V lost 2 bases to trimming and J lost 3 bases, with 14 bases between them. CDR3 loop: CASSLSTWLGYEQYF. CDR3 in DNA: TGTGCCAGCAGCTTAAGCACTTGGCTAGGCTACGAGCAGTACTTC.

This rearrangement joins TRBV3-1 (or the pseudogene TRBV3-2) to TRBJ2-1; D perhaps matches TRBD2 (5 bases). The CDR3 is 12 residues long. In germline, CDR1 is LGHDT, CDR2 YNNKEL (reference sequence). V was shortened by 4 bases and J by 4 bases, with 5 bases between the two germline ends. CDR3 sequence reads: CASSPGYNEQFF. The CDR3 region has the DNA TGTGCCAGCAGCCCGGGATACAATGAGCAGTTCTTC.

The CDR3 bases are TGTGCCAGCAGTGGGGGACAGGGAGATAATTCACCCCTCCACTTT. It encodes CASSGGQGDNSPLHF. The chain employs TRBV2 and TRBJ1-6, with 9 bases fitting TRBD1. The CDR3 loop spans 15 amino acids. Germline loops: CDR1 SNHLY, CDR2 FYNNEI. V lost 4 bases to trimming and J lost 5 bases; unmatched junction nucleotides: 3. The whole variable domain, filled in from reference TRBV2 and TRBJ1-6, reads EPEVTQTPSHQVTQMGQEVILRCVPISNHLYFYWYRQILGQKVEFLVSFYNNEISEKSEIFDDQFSVERPDGSNFTLKIRSTKLEDSAMYFCASSGGQGDNSPLHFGNGTRLTVT.

V is TRBV27 and J is TRBJ1-1; possible D gene TRBD1, 5 bases. The CDR3 runs 13 residues. V lost 4 bases and J 3 bases, leaving 9 bases between the germline ends. Germline CDR1 reads MNHEY; CDR2 reads SMNVEV (reference sequence). CDR3 protein: CASSWQGYTEAFF. CDR3 DNA: TGTGCCAGCAGTTGGCAGGGCTACACTGAAGCTTTCTTT.

The chain recombines TRBV6-6 with TRBJ1-1, with a possible D match to TRBD1 (6 bases). Between the trimmed V and J ends, which lost 10 bases and 1 base, there was a span of 16 bases. The CDR3 covers 14 residues. Germline V gene data show CDR1 as MNHNY and CDR2 as SVGAGI (reference sequence). CDR3 coding DNA: TGTGCCACCATCCCCCCGACAGGGAACACTGAAGCTTTCTTT. This encodes CATIPPTGNTEAFF.

The V gene is TRBV12-3 or TRBV12-4, the J gene TRBJ1-5; D ambiguous. Between the trimmed V and J ends, which lost 6 bases and 1 base, there was a span of 4 bases. The CDR3 contains 12 residues. The CDR3 is CASRSSNQPQHF. The CDR3 DNA sequence: TGTGCCAGCAGGTCGAGCAATCAGCCCCAGCATTTT.

V gene TRBV4-1 combines with J gene TRBJ2-5; the match to TRBD2 covers 11 bases. V lost 2 bases to trimming and J lost 5 bases; unmatched junction nucleotides: 1. Germline CDR1 reads MGHRA; CDR2 reads YSYEKL. The CDR3 totals 14 residues. As DNA, the CDR3 is TGCGCCAGCAGCCAACGGACTAGCGGGGAGACCCAGTACTTC. Translated, it gives CASSQRTSGETQYF.

V usage is TRBV6-4 and J usage is TRBJ1-2; no reliable D call. This CDR3 has 13 amino acids. Between the trimmed V and J ends, which lost 4 bases and 5 bases, there was a span of 11 bases. CDR1 MRHNA and CDR2 SNTAGT come from the germline V gene. CDR3 coding DNA: TGTGCCAGCAGTGCCGGGTCGGGTTATGGCTACACCTTC. It is translated as CASSAGSGYGYTF.

Note on this clone: The junction departs from the called germline gene at one end, perhaps through a read error. The chain joins TRBV7-7 to TRBJ2-3; TRBD2 might be the D (7 bases). CDR3 size: 15 residues. The germline gives CDR1 SSHAT, CDR2 FNYEAQ (reference sequence). The CDR3 DNA sequence: TGTGCTAGCAGCCTGGGGGGGGGCCGTACAGATACGCAGTATTTT. Its translation is CASSLGGGRTDTQYF.

The chain's CDR3 is CAWGRPTGAIETQYF. CDR3 bases: TGTGCCTGGGGAAGACCGACAGGGGCTATTGAGACCCAGTACTTC. The chain has TRBV30 and TRBJ2-5; 8 bases agree with TRBD1. The germline V gene encodes CDR1 GTSNPN and CDR2 SVGIG (reference sequence). V was pared by 5 bases and J by 5 bases, with 13 bases of the junction left unmatched. There are 15 residues in the CDR3.

This clone was detected once. V is TRBV18 and J is TRBJ2-3, with 15 bases lining up with TRBD2. The CDR3 extends over 18 amino acids. CDR1 KGHSH and CDR2 LQKENI come from the germline V gene. Losses at the gene ends were 3 bases for V and 2 bases for J; bases not matched to a gene: 6. CDR3 amino acids: CASSPYRTSGGVTDTQYF. The CDR3 DNA reads as TGTGCCAGCTCACCCTACAGGACTAGCGGGGGGGTCACAGATACGCAGTATTTT.